What follows are 29 T cell receptor beta chains derived from one specimen sequenced in a study of beta chain features in type 1 diabetes. The study reverse transcribed the entire isolated RNA, so it sequenced expressed TCRB transcripts. This table comes from immunoSEQ multiplex PCR, and its TCRdb copy is limited to in-frame clones, with some not included. The sample consists of about 620,000 clones, about a sixth of them appearing once. The sequencing input was naive CD4+ T cells from blood. The receptors were sampled from a man younger than 30 in good health.

In this sample, this clone turned up a few times. The chain combines TRBV9 with TRBJ1-2; 10 bases are shared with TRBD1. This CDR3 is 15 amino acids long. The germline V gene has CDR1 SGDLS and CDR2 YYNGEE. Germline trimming cut 3 bases from V and 5 bases from J; bases unmatched to any gene: 7. CDR3 DNA: TGTGCCAGCAGCGCGACAGGGGGCGCTGGTTATGGCTACACCTTC. As protein: CASSATGGAGYGYTF.

In DNA form, the CDR3 reads TGCGCCAGCAGCTTGGATTTCAGCCTCGGAGGGAAGACCCAGTACTTC. It specifies CASSLDFSLGGKTQYF. The rearrangement uses TRBV5-1 and TRBJ2-5; perhaps TRBD2 as D (6 bases). Deletions cut 0 bases from V and 6 bases from J, with 18 bases between. This CDR3 contains 16 residues. The germline V gene encodes CDR1 SGHRS and CDR2 YFSETQ.

The chain joins TRBV27 to TRBJ1-5; D is undetermined. CDR1 is MNHEY, CDR2 SMNVEV, per germline (reference sequence). The CDR3 has 13 amino acids. The V end was cut by 1 base, the J end by 7 bases, with 8 bases between. In nucleotides, the CDR3 is TGTGCCAGCAGTTTATACGGTCGGCAGCCCCAGCATTTT. Its translation is CASSLYGRQPQHF.

In this sample, this clone turned up a few times. This chain connects TRBV28 to TRBJ1-2; D uncertain. This CDR3 contains 15 residues. Trimming removed 3 bases from V and 3 bases from J, with 14 bases in between. Germline CDR1 and CDR2: MDHEN and SYDVKM. The CDR3 sequence is CASSFDGKGDYGYTF. In DNA form, the CDR3 reads TGTGCCAGCAGTTTCGACGGGAAAGGAGACTATGGCTACACCTTC.

This rearrangement joins TRBV5-6 to TRBJ2-7, with D possibly matching TRBD2 (6 bases). The CDR3 runs 15 residues. The V and J ends lost 0 bases and 3 bases respectively, with 13 bases between them. The germline gives CDR1 SGHDT, CDR2 YYEEEE. CDR3 nucleotides: TGTGCCAGCAGCTTGGTGACGGGGGTCAACTACGAGCAGTACTTC. This codes for CASSLVTGVNYEQYF.

DNA of the CDR3: TGTGCCAGCAGATCAACGGGACAGGGGTCCACCGGGGAGCTGTTTTTT. Translated, it gives CASRSTGQGSTGELFF. The chain is built from TRBV7-3 and TRBJ2-2, with 10 bases that match TRBD1. CDR3 size: 16 residues. Germline V gene lookup returns CDR1 SGHTA and CDR2 FQGTGA. The V gene end was trimmed by 6 bases and the J gene end by 4 bases; junction bases not matched to a gene: 8.

The rearrangement uses TRBV5-1 and TRBJ2-5; TRBD1 might be the D (6 bases). Looked up from germline, CDR1 is SGHRS and CDR2 is YFSETQ. V lost 0 bases and J 7 bases, leaving 16 bases between the germline ends. CDR3 length equals 15 residues. Here the CDR3 DNA reads TGCGCCAGCAGCTTGGTAGGGGGACCCCAGGGGACCCAGTACTTC. This encodes CASSLVGGPQGTQYF.

The chain uses TRBV5-1 and TRBJ2-5; D unresolved. This CDR3 has 14 residues. Germline V gives CDR1 SGHRS, CDR2 YFSETQ. The V end was cut by 4 bases, the J end by 4 bases, with 14 bases between. The CDR3 spells CASSLGNTLETQYF. The CDR3 DNA reads TGCGCCAGCAGCCTGGGCAACACCTTAGAGACCCAGTACTTC.

The CDR3 DNA is TGTGCCAGCAGCAGAGGACTAGCGGGAGCGACAGATACGCAGTATTTT. Translated, it gives CASSRGLAGATDTQYF. This chain connects TRBV5-6 to TRBJ2-3; 13 nucleotides align to TRBD2. The CDR3 is made up of 16 amino acids. V shed 4 bases, J shed 3 bases, and the junction held 5 bases outside the gene matches. In germline, CDR1 is SGHDT, CDR2 YYEEEE.

A note on this clone: Other DNA sequences from this sample encode an identical CDR3 as well. The chain combines TRBV9 with TRBJ2-7; 8 bases agree with TRBD1. Germline V CDR1 and CDR2: SGDLS, YYNGEE. V was pared by 3 bases and J by 2 bases, with 4 bases of the junction left unmatched. The CDR3 loop spans 14 amino acids. CDR3 DNA: TGTGCCAGCAGCGCCGGGACAGGACCCTACGAGCAGTACTTC. Translation gives CASSAGTGPYEQYF.

In this sample, this clone turned up a few times. The V gene is TRBV14, the J gene TRBJ1-2; no clear D gene. CDR3 length: 14 amino acids. The germline CDR1 and CDR2 sequences are SGHDN and FVKESK. V lost 1 base and J lost 4, with 10 bases in between. CDR3 nucleotide sequence: TGTGCCAGCAGCCAAGGAAACAGCCTCTATGGCTACACCTTC. It codes for CASSQGNSLYGYTF.

The chain couples TRBV28 to TRBJ1-1; 11 nucleotides match TRBD1. V dropped 2 bases and J dropped 3; count of bases not matched to a gene: 8. Germline V CDR1 and CDR2: MDHEN, SYDVKM. The CDR3 loop spans 17 amino acids. The CDR3 region is CASSLTPGQGDHTEAFF. CDR3 sequence (DNA): TGTGCCAGCAGTTTAACCCCGGGACAGGGGGATCACACTGAAGCTTTCTTT. Full variable domain (outside the CDR3, taken from reference TRBV28 and TRBJ1-1): DVKVTQSSRYLVKRTGEKVFLECVQDMDHENMFWYRQDPGLGLRLIYFSYDVKMKEKGDIPEGYSVSREKKERFSLILESASTNQTSMYLCASSLTPGQGDHTEAFFGQGTRLTVV.

Only a few counts were recorded for this clone. V is TRBV29-1 and J is TRBJ2-1; 9 positions match TRBD1. Looked up from germline, CDR1 is SQVTM and CDR2 is ANQGSEA. The CDR3 runs to 13 residues. The V and J ends lost 7 bases and 6 bases, in that order; junction bases with no gene match: 7. The CDR3: CSGGQGPVNEQFF. In DNA form, the CDR3 reads TGCAGCGGCGGACAGGGGCCGGTCAATGAGCAGTTCTTC.

This chain uses TRBV9 with TRBJ2-2; 9 bases line up with TRBD1. The CDR3 covers 19 residues. Germline CDR1 and CDR2: SGDLS and YYNGEE. J lost 7 bases, V lost 0 bases, and 16 bases had no gene match. For the CDR3, the DNA is TGTGCCAGCAGCGTAGCTTCTATAAGGCGGGGACAGGGCCACGGGGAGCTGTTTTTT. Amino acid sequence: CASSVASIRRGQGHGELFF.

The chain joins TRBV7-9 to TRBJ1-1, with D hard to call. Germline V gene data show CDR1 as SEHNR and CDR2 as FQNEAQ (reference sequence). The ends were cut back, 5 bases at V and 6 bases at J, with 13 bases in the middle. The CDR3 loop spans 13 amino acids. In nucleotides, the CDR3 is TGTGCCAGCAGCCTTTTTAGGGCCTCTGAAGCTTTCTTT. It translates to CASSLFRASEAFF.

The V gene is TRBV30, the J gene TRBJ1-3; TRBD1 might be the D (6 bases). The CDR3 is 13 residues long. Per the germline V gene, CDR1 is GTSNPN and CDR2 is SVGIG (reference sequence). Trimming stripped 2 bases from V and 1 base from J, with 6 bases between. The DNA for the CDR3 is TGTGCCTGGAGTAGGGGGTCTGGAAACACCATATATTTT. Amino acids: CAWSRGSGNTIYF.

CDR3 in amino acids: CASSLGTPGFLGTEAFF. DNA of the CDR3: TGCGCCAGCAGCTTGGGTACACCAGGGTTTCTAGGCACTGAAGCTTTCTTT. This chain links TRBV5-1 with TRBJ1-1; weak D call: TRBD1 (5 bases). The CDR3 is made up of 17 amino acids. Deletions cut 0 bases from V and 4 bases from J, with 19 bases between. Germline lookup yields CDR1 SGHRS and CDR2 YFSETQ.

V gene TRBV19 combines with J gene TRBJ1-2; D gene unclear. This CDR3 region has 14 residues. V dropped 5 bases and J dropped 1 base, with 11 bases sitting between them. From germline, CDR1 is LNHDA and CDR2 SQIVND (reference sequence). CDR3 loop: CASSPQERNYGYTF. The DNA for the CDR3 is TGTGCCAGTAGTCCCCAGGAGCGTAACTATGGCTACACCTTC.

Only a few counts were recorded for this clone. The rearrangement links TRBV5-1 to TRBJ1-2; perhaps TRBD1 as D (6 bases). Per germline, CDR1 SGHRS and CDR2 YFSETQ. Trimming left V 3 bases short and J 2 bases short, with 17 bases between. The length of the CDR3 is 16 residues. In DNA, the CDR3 is TGCGCCAGCAGCTCGCGGGACACACGACAGAACTATGGCTACACCTTC. Protein sequence: CASSSRDTRQNYGYTF.

This clone has a handful of counts. V and J are TRBV7-7 and TRBJ2-3, with 8 bases identical to TRBD2. CDR3 length: 15 amino acids. The J segment lost 2 bases and the V segment lost 3 bases, leaving 4 bases of the junction unmatched. Germline assignment: CDR1 SSHAT and CDR2 FNYEAQ (reference sequence). This CDR3 reads CASSFSGAITDTQYF. The CDR3 DNA reads as TGTGCCAGCAGCTTTAGCGGGGCTATCACAGATACGCAGTATTTT.

This chain connects TRBV25-1 to TRBJ2-3; D is possibly TRBD2 (7 bases). The ends were cut back, 2 bases at V and 3 bases at J, with 12 bases in the middle. The CDR3 totals 15 residues. Germline V gives CDR1 MGHDK, CDR2 SYGVNS. The CDR3 is CASSEGGARTDTQYF. The CDR3 DNA reads as TGTGCCAGCAGTGAAGGGGGGGCGCGTACAGATACGCAGTATTTT. The whole variable domain, remainder taken from reference TRBV25-1 and TRBJ2-3, is EADIYQTPRYLVIGTGKKITLECSQTMGHDKMYWYQQDPGMELHLIHYSYGVNSTEKGDLSSESTVSRIRTEHFPLTLESARPSHTSQYLCASSEGGARTDTQYFGPGTRLTVL.

The chain couples TRBV7-3 to TRBJ1-5; D is perhaps TRBD1 (5 bases). Germline V lookup: CDR1 SGHTA, CDR2 FQGTGA. CDR3 length: 15 residues. The V end was cut by 2 bases, the J end by 2 bases, with 10 bases between. CDR3 residues: CASSLDSAGNQPQHF. CDR3 nucleotides: TGTGCCAGCAGCTTAGACAGTGCGGGCAATCAGCCCCAGCATTTT.

V usage is TRBV6-5 and J usage is TRBJ2-6; the D is unclear. Trimming left V 0 bases short and J 2 bases short, with 8 bases between. Germline-derived CDR1 and CDR2 are MNHEY and SVGAGI. The CDR3 totals 16 residues. Here the CDR3 DNA reads TGTGCCAGCAGTTACTCGGGCTTCCCTGGGGCCAACGTCCTGACTTTC. Encoded protein: CASSYSGFPGANVLTF.

This clone appeared a few times. This sequence joins TRBV5-4 and TRBJ1-2; D gene ambiguous. The CDR3 contains 15 residues. CDR1 and CDR2 from the germline V gene are SGHNT and YYREEE (reference sequence). V lost 0 bases and J 2 bases, leaving 11 bases between the germline ends. CDR3 residues: CASSLGVFPNYGYTF. CDR3 in DNA: TGTGCCAGCAGCTTGGGCGTCTTCCCCAACTATGGCTACACCTTC. Combining the CDR3 with reference TRBV5-4 and TRBJ1-2 gives the whole variable domain ETGVTQSPTHLIKTRGQQVTLRCSSQSGHNTVSWYQQALGQGPQFIFQYYREEENGRGNFPPRFSGLQFPNYSSELNVNALELDDSALYLCASSLGVFPNYGYTFGSGTRLTVV.

J is TRBJ1-1 and V is TRBV4-2, with D perhaps matching TRBD1 (5 bases). The germline V gene encodes CDR1 LGHNA and CDR2 YNFKEQ. V was pared by 0 bases and J by 1 base, with 9 bases between. The length of the CDR3 is 15 residues. CDR3 nucleotides: TGTGCCAGCAGCCAAGATTTACAGGCGAACACTGAAGCTTTCTTT. This encodes CASSQDLQANTEAFF.

This clone was counted between two and nine times. The genes are TRBV5-4 and TRBJ1-1, with 7 bases identical to TRBD1. The V and J ends lost 6 bases and 5 bases, in that order; junction bases with no gene match: 16. The CDR3 totals 16 residues. Germline loops: CDR1 SGHNT, CDR2 YYREEE (reference sequence). The CDR3 reads CASTHNADRVGTEAFF. The CDR3, as DNA: TGTGCCAGCACCCACAATGCAGACAGGGTGGGGACTGAAGCTTTCTTT.

The CDR3 sequence: CASSSFGTQYF. The CDR3 nucleotides are TGTGCCAGCAGCTCCTTCGGGACCCAGTACTTC. This chain joins TRBV7-6 and TRBJ2-5; D remains ambiguous. Between the trimmed V and J ends, which lost 4 bases and 7 bases, there was a span of 7 bases. Germline V gene lookup returns CDR1 SGHVS and CDR2 FNYEAQ. The CDR3 loop spans 11 amino acids. The full variable domain, completed using reference TRBV7-6 and TRBJ2-5, is GAGVSQSPRYKVTKRGQDVALRCDPISGHVSLYWYRQALGQGPEFLTYFNYEAQQDKSGLPNDRFSAERPEGSISTLTIQRTEQRDSAMYRCASSSFGTQYFGPGTRLLVL.

V usage is TRBV4-3 and J usage is TRBJ1-3; D is possibly TRBD1 (6 bases). CDR1 LGHNA and CDR2 YSLEER come from the germline V gene. The CDR3 is 15 residues long. V shed 0 bases and J shed 4 bases, with 10 bases lying between them. The CDR3 sequence is CASSQETGGGNTIYF. CDR3 nucleotides: TGCGCCAGCAGCCAAGAGACAGGCGGCGGAAACACCATATATTTT.

This clone was seen a few times. CDR3 protein: CASSWNRGSEKLFF. CDR3 nucleotides: TGTGCCAGCAGTTGGAACAGGGGGTCTGAAAAACTGTTTTTT. V is TRBV28 and J is TRBJ1-4; 8 bases match TRBD1. CDR3 size: 14 residues. Germline lookup yields CDR1 MDHEN and CDR2 SYDVKM. V lost 4 bases to trimming and J lost 7 bases; unmatched junction nucleotides: 5.